These T cell receptor beta chains were read from a single sample in a study of blood T cell repertoires in COVID-19. Sequencing was performed with immunoSEQ multiplex PCR; in TCRdb, only in-frame clones are kept and a portion is missing. The repertoire holds tens of thousands of clones, with 65% to 90% as singletons. The source material was peripheral blood. These receptors were obtained from a man aged 25-45 years with COVID-19, enrolled during active disease. Both conserved end residues are part of each CDR3. Clone size is given for some rows only: seen once, a few or many times, or a class if the clone is expanded.

length	V	J	size	CDR3
14	TRBV6-6	TRBJ1-2	-	CASRGGTGGRGYTF
12	TRBV6-5	TRBJ2-7	-	CAIPGASYEQYF
15	TRBV7-9	TRBJ2-1	-	CASSSRTGGLDEQFF
12	TRBV7-9	TRBJ1-2	-	CASSLFENGYTF
12	TRBV28	TRBJ2-7	-	CATDRGRYEQYF
16	TRBV18	TRBJ2-1	-	CASSPGGLAGFYEQFF
14	TRBV5-1	TRBJ2-7	-	CASSSRDRVDEQYF
14	TRBV7-6	TRBJ1-3	-	CASSLRGGGNTIYF
17	TRBV4-1	TRBJ1-2	-	CASSQGIGQDTNYGYTF
13	TRBV5-5	TRBJ1-1	-	CASSPRGDTEAFF
13	TRBV18	TRBJ2-5	-	CASSLSGTGTQYF
15	TRBV15	TRBJ1-5	-	CATSRDQGSNQPQHF
16	TRBV2	TRBJ1-4	-	CAPFRGQFTTNEKLFF
13	TRBV7-2	TRBJ1-5	-	CASSPRGGKPQHF
13	TRBV7-3	TRBJ2-3	-	CASSFQASDTQYF
11	TRBV30	TRBJ1-1	-	CAWSVTGLSFF
14	TRBV6-2/TRBV6-3	TRBJ1-2	-	CASSYSDTGYGYTF
13	TRBV29-1	TRBJ1-1	once	CSVGTGLNTEAFF
13	TRBV2	TRBJ2-4	-	CASSDRGKGIQYF
18	TRBV7-3	TRBJ2-2	-	CASSSRGRAGRSTGELFF
14	TRBV15	TRBJ1-3	-	CATSRAGAGNTIYF
13	TRBV7-9	TRBJ1-5	-	CASSSNSNQPQHF
16	TRBV9	TRBJ2-1	once	CASSDRSGVGFNEQFF
11	TRBV24-1	TRBJ2-1	-	CATSVVNEQFF
12	TRBV5-4	TRBJ2-5	-	CASGQGQETQYF
16	TRBV14	TRBJ1-4	-	CASSPQLGTTKEKLFF
16	TRBV5-4	TRBJ2-3	once	CASSPPGRRSTDTQYF
12	TRBV12-3/TRBV12-4	TRBJ1-1	few	CASSEGVTEAFF
15	TRBV27	TRBJ2-7	-	CASSPLPTSSHEQYF